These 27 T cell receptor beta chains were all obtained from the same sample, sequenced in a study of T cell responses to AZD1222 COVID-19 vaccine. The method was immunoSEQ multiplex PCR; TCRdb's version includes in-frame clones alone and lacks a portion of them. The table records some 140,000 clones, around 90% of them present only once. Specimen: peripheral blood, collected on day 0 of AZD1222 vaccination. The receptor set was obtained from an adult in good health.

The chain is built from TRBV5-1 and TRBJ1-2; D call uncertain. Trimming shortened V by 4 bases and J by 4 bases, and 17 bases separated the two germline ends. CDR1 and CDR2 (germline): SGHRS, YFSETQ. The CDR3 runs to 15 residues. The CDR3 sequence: CASSPLVEGTYGYTF. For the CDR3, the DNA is TGCGCCAGCAGCCCCCTGGTTGAGGGTACCTATGGCTACACCTTC.

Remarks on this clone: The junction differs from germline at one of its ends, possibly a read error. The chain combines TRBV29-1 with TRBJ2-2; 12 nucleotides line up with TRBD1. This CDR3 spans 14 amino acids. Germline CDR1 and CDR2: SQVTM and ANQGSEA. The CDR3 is CTAGTGGHTGELFF. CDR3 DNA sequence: TGTACGGCCGGGACAGGGGGCCACACCGGGGAGCTGTTTTTT.

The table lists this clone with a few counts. CDR3 sequence reads: CASSYREGQGLNTEAFF. For the CDR3, the DNA is TGTGCCAGCAGTTATCGTGAGGGACAGGGTCTGAACACTGAAGCTTTCTTT. The chain couples TRBV6-2 or TRBV6-3 to TRBJ1-1; 9 bases match TRBD1. The CDR3 has 17 residues. V gave up 3 bases and J gave up 0 bases; unmatched junction bases: 8. Germline CDR1 is MNHEY and CDR2 is SVGEGT.

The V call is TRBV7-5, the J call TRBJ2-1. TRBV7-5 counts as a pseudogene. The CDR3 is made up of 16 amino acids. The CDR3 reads CVRSLVGRAPFNEQFF. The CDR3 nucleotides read TGTGTCAGAAGCTTAGTGGGGCGGGCCCCGTTCAATGAGCAGTTCTTC.

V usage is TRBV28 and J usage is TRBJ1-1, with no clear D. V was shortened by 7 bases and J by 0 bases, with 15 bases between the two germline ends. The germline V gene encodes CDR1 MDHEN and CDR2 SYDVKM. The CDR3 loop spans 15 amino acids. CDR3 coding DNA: TGTGCCAGCATCCCCCAGACACCATTGAACACTGAAGCTTTCTTT. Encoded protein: CASIPQTPLNTEAFF.

The CDR3 here is CASWDSWRGNTIYF. CDR3 bases: TGTGCCAGCTGGGACTCGTGGAGAGGAAACACCATATATTTT. This sequence joins TRBV25-1 and TRBJ1-3; possibly TRBD1 for D (5 bases). Germline values: CDR1 MGHDK, CDR2 SYGVNS. The CDR3 consists of 14 residues. The V gene lost 8 bases and the J gene lost 4 bases, with 15 bases spanning the gap.

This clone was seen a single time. Written as DNA, the CDR3 is TGTGCCAGTAGTTTTTACGTTTCAGGCGCTACCACAGATACGCAGTATTTT. This encodes CASSFYVSGATTDTQYF. The V call is TRBV19, the J call TRBJ2-3; no firm D call. Germline V gene data show CDR1 as LNHDA and CDR2 as SQIVND (reference sequence). V was clipped by 5 bases and J by 2 bases, with 20 bases between them. The CDR3 totals 17 residues.

CDR3 sequence (DNA): TGTGCCAGCAGTGGAGGGACTAGCGGTTTCACCGGGGAGCTGTTTTTT. Translated, it gives CASSGGTSGFTGELFF. The V gene is TRBV2, the J gene TRBJ2-2, with 11 bases identical to TRBD2. The CDR3 runs to 16 residues. V lost 4 bases, J lost 4 bases, and 5 bases stayed unmatched. Germline loops: CDR1 SNHLY, CDR2 FYNNEI.

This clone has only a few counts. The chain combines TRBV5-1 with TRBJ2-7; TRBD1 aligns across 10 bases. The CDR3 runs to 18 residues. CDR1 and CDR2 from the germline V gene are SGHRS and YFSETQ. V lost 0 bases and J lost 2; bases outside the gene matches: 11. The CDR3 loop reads CASSLGRGQGINTYEQYF. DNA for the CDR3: TGCGCCAGCAGCTTGGGTAGGGGACAGGGGATAAACACCTACGAGCAGTACTTC.

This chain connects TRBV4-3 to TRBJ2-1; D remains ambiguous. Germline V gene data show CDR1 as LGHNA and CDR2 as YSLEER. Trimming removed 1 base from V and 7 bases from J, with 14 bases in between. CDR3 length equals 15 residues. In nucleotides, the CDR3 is TGCGCCAGCAGCCAAGGGTTCACAGTGGGTAATGAGCAGTTCTTC. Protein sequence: CASSQGFTVGNEQFF.

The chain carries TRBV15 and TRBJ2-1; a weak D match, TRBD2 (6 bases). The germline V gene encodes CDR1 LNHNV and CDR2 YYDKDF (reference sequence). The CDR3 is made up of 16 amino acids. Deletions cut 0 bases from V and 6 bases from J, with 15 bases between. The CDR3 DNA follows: TGTGCCACCAGCAGAGAGGGGGGAATAGGTTCCAATGAGCAGTTCTTC. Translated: CATSREGGIGSNEQFF.

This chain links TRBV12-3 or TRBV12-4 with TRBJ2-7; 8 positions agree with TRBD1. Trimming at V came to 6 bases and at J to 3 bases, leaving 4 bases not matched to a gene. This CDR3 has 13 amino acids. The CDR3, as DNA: TGTGCCAGCAGGAGGACAGGGAGCTACGAGCAGTACTTC. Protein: CASRRTGSYEQYF.

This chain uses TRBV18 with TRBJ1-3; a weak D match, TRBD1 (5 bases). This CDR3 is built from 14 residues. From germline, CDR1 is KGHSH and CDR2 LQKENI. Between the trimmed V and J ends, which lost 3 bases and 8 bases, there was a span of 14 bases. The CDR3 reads CASSPPGAAHTIYF. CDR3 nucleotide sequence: TGTGCCAGCTCACCCCCCGGGGCAGCACACACCATATATTTT. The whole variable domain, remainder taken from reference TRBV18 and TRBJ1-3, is NAGVMQNPRHLVRRRGQEARLRCSPMKGHSHVYWYRQLPEEGLKFMVYLQKENIIDESGMPKERFSAEFPKEGPSILRIQQVVRGDSAAYFCASSPPGAAHTIYFGEGSWLTVV.

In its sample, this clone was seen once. CDR3 sequence reads: CASSYRTENTEAFF. CDR3 DNA sequence: TGTGCCAGCAGTTACCGGACGGAGAACACTGAAGCTTTCTTT. The chain combines TRBV6-5 with TRBJ1-1; no clear D. Germline V lookup: CDR1 MNHEY, CDR2 SVGAGI. The CDR3 contains 14 residues. The V and J ends lost 2 bases and 1 base respectively, with 8 bases between them.

CDR3 region: CASSFHTEAFF. Written as DNA, the CDR3 is TGTGCCAGCAGCTTCCACACTGAAGCTTTCTTT. This chain links TRBV7-9 with TRBJ1-1; no reliable D call. This CDR3 spans 11 amino acids. Trimming cost V 3 bases and J 3 bases, with 2 bases left between them. The germline CDR1 and CDR2 sequences are SEHNR and FQNEAQ (reference sequence).

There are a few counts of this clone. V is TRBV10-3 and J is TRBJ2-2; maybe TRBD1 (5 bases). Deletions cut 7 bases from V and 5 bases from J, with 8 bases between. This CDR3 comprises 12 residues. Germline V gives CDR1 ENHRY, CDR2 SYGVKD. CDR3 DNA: TGTGCCATCACCACAGGAACCGGGGAGCTGTTTTTT. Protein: CAITTGTGELFF.

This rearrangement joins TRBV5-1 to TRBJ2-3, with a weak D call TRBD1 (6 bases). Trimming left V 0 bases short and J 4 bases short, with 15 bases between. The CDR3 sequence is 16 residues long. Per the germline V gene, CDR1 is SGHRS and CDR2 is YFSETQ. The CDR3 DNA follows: TGCGCCAGCAGCTTGGGTCGTTGGGGGCTCGCAGATACGCAGTATTTT. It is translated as CASSLGRWGLADTQYF.

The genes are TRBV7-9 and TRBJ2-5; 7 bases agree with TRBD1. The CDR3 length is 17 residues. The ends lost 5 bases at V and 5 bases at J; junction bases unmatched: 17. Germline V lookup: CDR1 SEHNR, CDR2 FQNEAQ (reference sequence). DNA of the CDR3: TGTGCCAGCAGCCAGAGGGGGCTCACCAGTTTAGGGGAGACCCAGTACTTC. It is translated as CASSQRGLTSLGETQYF.

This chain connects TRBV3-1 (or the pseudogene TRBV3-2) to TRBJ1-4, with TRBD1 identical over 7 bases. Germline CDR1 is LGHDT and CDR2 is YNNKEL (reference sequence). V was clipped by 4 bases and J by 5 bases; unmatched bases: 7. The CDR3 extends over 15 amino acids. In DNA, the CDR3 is TGTGCCAGCAGCCCTGGGGACAGTGGAAATGAAAAACTGTTTTTT. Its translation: CASSPGDSGNEKLFF.

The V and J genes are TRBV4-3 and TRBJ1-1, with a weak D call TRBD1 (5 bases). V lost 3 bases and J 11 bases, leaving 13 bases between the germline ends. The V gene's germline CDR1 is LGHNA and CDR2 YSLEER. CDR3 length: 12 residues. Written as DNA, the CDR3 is TGCGCCAGCAGCCATGACAGAACTGGGGCTTTCTTT. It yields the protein CASSHDRTGAFF.

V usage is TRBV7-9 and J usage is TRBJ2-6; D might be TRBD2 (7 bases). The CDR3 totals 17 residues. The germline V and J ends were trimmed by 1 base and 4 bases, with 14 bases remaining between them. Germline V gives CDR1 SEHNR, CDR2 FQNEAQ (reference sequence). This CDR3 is CASSLDGGPGGANVLTF. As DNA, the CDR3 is TGTGCCAGCAGCTTAGACGGGGGGCCGGGAGGGGCCAACGTCCTGACTTTC.

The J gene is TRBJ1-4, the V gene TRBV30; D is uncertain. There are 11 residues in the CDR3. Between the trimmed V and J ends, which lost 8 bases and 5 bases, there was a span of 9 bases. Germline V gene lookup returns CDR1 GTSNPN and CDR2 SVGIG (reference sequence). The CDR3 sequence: CAQGGNEKLFF. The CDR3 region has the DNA TGTGCCCAAGGAGGGAATGAAAAACTGTTTTTT.

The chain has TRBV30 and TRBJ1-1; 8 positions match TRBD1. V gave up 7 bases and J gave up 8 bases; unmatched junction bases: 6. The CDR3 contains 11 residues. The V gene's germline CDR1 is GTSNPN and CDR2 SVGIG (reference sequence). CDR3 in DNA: TGTGCCTCTCGGACAGGGACCGAAGCTTTCTTT. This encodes CASRTGTEAFF.

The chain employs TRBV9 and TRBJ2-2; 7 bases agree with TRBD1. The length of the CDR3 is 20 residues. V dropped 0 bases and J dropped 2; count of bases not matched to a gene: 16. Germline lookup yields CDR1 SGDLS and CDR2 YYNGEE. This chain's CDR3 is CASSVESIAKDRRNTGELFF. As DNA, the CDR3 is TGTGCCAGCAGCGTAGAATCTATAGCGAAGGACAGGAGAAACACCGGGGAGCTGTTTTTT. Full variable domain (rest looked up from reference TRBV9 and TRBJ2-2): DSGVTQTPKHLITATGQRVTLRCSPRSGDLSVYWYQQSLDQGLQFLIQYYNGEERAKGNILERFSAQQFPDLHSELNLSSLELGDSALYFCASSVESIAKDRRNTGELFFGEGSRLTVL.

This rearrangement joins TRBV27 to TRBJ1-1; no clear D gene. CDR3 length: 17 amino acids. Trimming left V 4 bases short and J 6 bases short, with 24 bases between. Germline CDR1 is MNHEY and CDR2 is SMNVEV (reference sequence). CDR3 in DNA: TGTGCCAGCAGTTGTGTACGTGGTTCGCCGGTAGGCGCTGAAGCTTTCTTT. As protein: CASSCVRGSPVGAEAFF.

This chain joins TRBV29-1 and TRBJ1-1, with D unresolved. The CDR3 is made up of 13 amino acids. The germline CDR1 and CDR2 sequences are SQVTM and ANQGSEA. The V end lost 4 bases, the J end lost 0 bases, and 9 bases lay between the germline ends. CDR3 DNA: TGCAGCGTTGTAAGTAAGCTGAACACTGAAGCTTTCTTT. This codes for CSVVSKLNTEAFF.

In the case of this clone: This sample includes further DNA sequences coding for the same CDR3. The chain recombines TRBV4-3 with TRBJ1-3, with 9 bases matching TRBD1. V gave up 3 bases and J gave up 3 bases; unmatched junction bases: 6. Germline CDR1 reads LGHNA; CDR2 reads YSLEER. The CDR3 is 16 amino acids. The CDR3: CASSQDPGQGGNTIYF. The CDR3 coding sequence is TGCGCCAGCAGCCAGGACCCGGGACAGGGTGGAAACACCATATATTTT.